The rows below give T cell receptor beta chains drawn from one sample of a study of cytomegalovirus exposure and HLA in healthy donors. The data were produced by immunoSEQ multiplex PCR, yet TCRdb's version contains in-frame clones alone and is incomplete. This repertoire shows just over 200,000 clones, approximately 70% found once; its top ten account for about 3%. The sequencing sample was made of PBMCs. These receptors came from a man in his forties in good health and CMV-seropositive. The CDR3 runs from the conserved cysteine through the conserved F or W. The order of the fields is J gene, clone size, D gene, V gene, CDR3 DNA, CDR3 protein. A D gene is named only where the DNA matches it firmly. Not all rows give a size; the values are once, few, many and, for expanded clones, a class.

>TRBJ1-1|.|TRBD1|TRBV7-9
TGTGCCAGCAGCCATACGGGGACAGAATTCGAAGCTTTCTTT
CASSHTGTEFEAFF
>TRBJ2-5|.|.|TRBV5-6
TGTGCCAGCAGCTTGACTAGTATCAGAGAGACCCAGTACTTC
CASSLTSIRETQYF
>TRBJ2-3|few|TRBD2|TRBV4-2
TGTGCCAGCAGCCCGGGACTAGAACCAGATACGCAGTATTTT
CASSPGLEPDTQYF
>TRBJ1-6|.|.|TRBV7-2
TGTGCCAGCAGACTACAGGGATCCGGCTCACCCCTCCACTTT
CASRLQGSGSPLHF
>TRBJ1-1|.|.|TRBV5-1
TGCGCCAGCAGCCTGGAAGCGAGTTCGGGCACTGAAGCTTTCTTT
CASSLEASSGTEAFF
>TRBJ2-7|.|.|TRBV19
TGTGCCAGTAGTATAAGGAGCAGCGGGTCCTACGAGCAGTACTTC
CASSIRSSGSYEQYF
>TRBJ2-2|.|.|TRBV9
TGTGCCAGCAGCGTGGCGGGGCGGGACGGGGAGCTGTTTTTT
CASSVAGRDGELFF
>TRBJ2-7|.|.|TRBV27
TGTGCCAGCAGTTTATTCCCCACCTACGAGCAGTACTTC
CASSLFPTYEQYF
>TRBJ1-2|.|.|TRBV5-4
TGTGCCAGCAGCTTGGACAGGGAATATGGCTACACCTTC
CASSLDREYGYTF
>TRBJ2-2|.|.|TRBV6-1
TGTGCCAGCCTCGAGGGGGGGTCCCTGGGGGAGCTGTTTTTT
CASLEGGSLGELFF
>TRBJ2-1|once|TRBD2|TRBV11-3
TGTGCCAGCAGCTTTAGCGGGGGACTTTACAATGAGCAGTTCTTC
CASSFSGGLYNEQFF
>TRBJ1-5|few|.|TRBV27
TGTGCCAGTGGGAGTCAGATCAATCAGCCCCAGCATTTT
CASGSQINQPQHF
>TRBJ2-3|.|.|TRBV6-6
TGTGCCAGCAGTCGCGGGGGCACAGATACGCAGTATTTT
CASSRGGTDTQYF
>TRBJ1-1|.|.|TRBV5-5
TGTGCCAGCAGCTTGCTGTGGGGAGGGGGTGAAGCTTTCTTT
CASSLLWGGGEAFF
>TRBJ2-1|.|TRBD2|TRBV6-5
TGTGCCAGCAGTTACTCGACGGGGGGGGTATACAATGAGCAGTTCTTC
CASSYSTGGVYNEQFF
>TRBJ1-6|.|TRBD1|TRBV19
TGTGCCAGTACCGTCACAGGGGCCGGTAATTCACCCCTCCACTTT
CASTVTGAGNSPLHF
>TRBJ2-1|.|TRBD2|TRBV5-5
TGTGCCAGCAGCCTTAGCGGGGACCCCAATGAGCAGTTCTTC
CASSLSGDPNEQFF
>TRBJ1-5|.|TRBD1|TRBV5-4
TGTGCCAGCAGCCGAGACAGGGGGAAGCCCCAGCATTTT
CASSRDRGKPQHF
>TRBJ2-1|.|TRBD2|TRBV4-2
TGTGCCAGCAGCCAAGGACTAGCGGGGGTTTACAATGAGCAGTTCTTC
CASSQGLAGVYNEQFF
>TRBJ1-4|.|.|TRBV29-1
TGCAGCCCGCCCTCGGGACTAGAAAAACTGTTTTTT
CSPPSGLEKLFF